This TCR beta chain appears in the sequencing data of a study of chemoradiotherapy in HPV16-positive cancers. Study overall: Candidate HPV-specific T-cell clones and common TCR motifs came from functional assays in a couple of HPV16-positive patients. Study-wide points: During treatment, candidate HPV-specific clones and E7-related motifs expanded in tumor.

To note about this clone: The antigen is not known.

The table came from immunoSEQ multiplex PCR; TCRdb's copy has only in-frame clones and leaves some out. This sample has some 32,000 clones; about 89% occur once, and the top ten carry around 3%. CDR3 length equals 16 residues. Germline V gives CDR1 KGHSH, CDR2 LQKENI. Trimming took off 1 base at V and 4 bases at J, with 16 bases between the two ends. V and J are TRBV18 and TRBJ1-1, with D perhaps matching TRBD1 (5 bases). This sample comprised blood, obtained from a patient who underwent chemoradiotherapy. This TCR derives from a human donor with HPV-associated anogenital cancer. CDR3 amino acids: CASSPLSGRRSTEAFF. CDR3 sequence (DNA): TGTGCCAGCTCACCACTTTCAGGGCGAAGGAGCACTGAAGCTTTCTTT.